This T cell receptor (beta chain) was sequenced during a study of CD8 T cells in Susac syndrome. The CDR3 loop spans 17 amino acids. Germline assignment: CDR1 MGHRA and CDR2 YSYEKL. Trimming cost V 4 bases and J 8 bases; bases outside gene matches: 13. It was with random hexamers that roughly 0.5 to 1 ug RNA was reverse transcribed. From the immunoSEQ multiplex PCR reads, TCRdb called clonotypes with MiXCR, one entry per CDR3 protein. The top ten clones hold about 0.096% of a sample with 200,000 or so distinct CDR3 sequences, 90% to 95% of them seen once. The sequencing input was CD4+ T cells from PBMCs. This receptor was taken from a human donor with multiple sclerosis. The chain recombines TRBV4-1 with TRBJ2-1; 11 nucleotides line up with TRBD2. The CDR3 reads CASSPGGGSGRGYEQFF. The CDR3 DNA follows: TGCGCCAGCAGCCCCGGGGGAGGTAGCGGGAGGGGATATGAGCAGTTCTTC.